A selection of T cell receptor beta chains follows, all from one sample in a study of CD8 T cells in ankylosing spondylitis. TCRdb itself ran the 5' RACE reads through MiXCR, one entry per CDR3 protein. In the table there are approximately 340,000 distinct CDR3 sequences, approximately 15% of which are singletons. Input material: blood, either unsorted or a sorted T cell fraction (not recorded which). These receptors originate from a male donor with ankylosing spondylitis or in good health (not recorded which). The CDR3 runs from the conserved cysteine through the conserved F or W. Fields, in order: clone size, V gene, J gene, D gene, CDR3 protein, CDR3 DNA. A D gene is named only where the DNA matches it firmly. Not every row has a clone size; where given, it reads once, few, many or a size class.

clone_size: few; v_call: TRBV19; j_call: TRBJ1-6; d_call: .; cdr3_aa: CASSSSPGRSNSPLHF; cdr3_nt: TGTGCCAGTAGTAGCTCTCCGGGACGGAGTAATTCACCCCTCCACTTT
clone_size: few; v_call: TRBV6-5; j_call: TRBJ2-6; d_call: .; cdr3_aa: CASSYSQRVLGGANVLTF; cdr3_nt: TGTGCCAGCAGTTACTCACAAAGGGTGTTGGGCGGGGCCAACGTCCTGACTTTC
clone_size: .; v_call: TRBV18; j_call: TRBJ2-4; d_call: TRBD1; cdr3_aa: CASSNGTGGYFSKNIQYF; cdr3_nt: TGTGCCAGCTCAAACGGGACAGGGGGCTACTTTTCCAAAAACATTCAGTACTTC
clone_size: few; v_call: TRBV14; j_call: TRBJ1-1; d_call: .; cdr3_aa: CASSQDLQGRFF; cdr3_nt: TGTGCCAGCAGCCAAGATCTCCAGGGTCGATTTTTT
clone_size: few; v_call: TRBV10-1; j_call: TRBJ2-3; d_call: TRBD1; cdr3_aa: CASSDPGQGADTQYF; cdr3_nt: TGCGCCAGCAGTGACCCCGGACAGGGCGCAGATACGCAGTATTTT
clone_size: .; v_call: TRBV18; j_call: TRBJ1-1; d_call: .; cdr3_aa: CASSAGHGTEAFF; cdr3_nt: TGTGCCAGCTCGGCTGGACACGGTACTGAAGCTTTCTTT
clone_size: .; v_call: TRBV27; j_call: TRBJ1-4; d_call: TRBD1; cdr3_aa: CASSRTGMREKLFF; cdr3_nt: TGTGCCAGCAGCCGGACAGGGATGAGGGAAAAACTGTTTTTT
clone_size: few; v_call: TRBV20-1; j_call: TRBJ1-2; d_call: .; cdr3_aa: CSASAGRLDGYTF; cdr3_nt: TGCAGTGCTAGTGCGGGCCGTCTTGATGGCTACACCTTC
clone_size: .; v_call: TRBV15; j_call: TRBJ2-1; d_call: TRBD2; cdr3_aa: CATSRASGGYNEQFF; cdr3_nt: TGTGCCACCAGCAGAGCCAGCGGGGGTTACAATGAGCAGTTCTTC
clone_size: few; v_call: TRBV20-1; j_call: TRBJ1-5; d_call: .; cdr3_aa: CSARPRGFGNQPQHF; cdr3_nt: TGCAGTGCTAGACCCAGGGGATTTGGGAATCAGCCCCAGCATTTT
clone_size: .; v_call: TRBV7-6; j_call: TRBJ2-3; d_call: TRBD2; cdr3_aa: CASSPGTSGIGPDTQYF; cdr3_nt: TGTGCCAGCAGCCCCGGGACTAGCGGGATCGGGCCAGATACGCAGTATTTT
clone_size: .; v_call: TRBV9; j_call: TRBJ2-7; d_call: .; cdr3_aa: CASSVGVYSYEQYF; cdr3_nt: TGTGCCAGCAGCGTAGGGGTCTACAGCTACGAGCAGTACTTC
clone_size: many; v_call: TRBV25-1; j_call: TRBJ1-1; d_call: TRBD1; cdr3_aa: CASSDQTGAMNTEAFF; cdr3_nt: TGTGCCAGCAGTGACCAGACAGGGGCGATGAACACTGAAGCTTTCTTT
clone_size: .; v_call: TRBV27; j_call: TRBJ2-5; d_call: .; cdr3_aa: CASSLYPEETQYF; cdr3_nt: TGTGCCAGCAGTTTATATCCAGAAGAGACCCAGTACTTC
clone_size: .; v_call: TRBV2; j_call: TRBJ2-1; d_call: .; cdr3_aa: CASSLVYNEQFF; cdr3_nt: TGTGCCAGCAGTTTGGTGTACAATGAGCAGTTCTTC
clone_size: few; v_call: TRBV20-1; j_call: TRBJ2-7; d_call: TRBD1; cdr3_aa: CSANDRGRSEQYF; cdr3_nt: TGCAGTGCCAACGACAGGGGACGTTCCGAGCAGTACTTC
clone_size: .; v_call: TRBV12-3/TRBV12-4; j_call: TRBJ2-3; d_call: TRBD2; cdr3_aa: CASSRVAGTTSTDTQYF; cdr3_nt: TGTGCCAGCAGTAGGGTAGCGGGAACAACTAGCACAGATACGCAGTATTTT
clone_size: few; v_call: TRBV4-2; j_call: TRBJ2-5; d_call: .; cdr3_aa: CASSKRQDTQETQYF; cdr3_nt: TGTGCCAGCAGCAAGAGACAGGACACCCAAGAGACCCAGTACTTC
clone_size: few; v_call: TRBV6-1; j_call: TRBJ1-2; d_call: TRBD1; cdr3_aa: CASSRVEGAGYTF; cdr3_nt: TGTGCCAGCAGTAGGGTGGAGGGGGCTGGCTACACCTTC
clone_size: .; v_call: TRBV18; j_call: TRBJ2-1; d_call: .; cdr3_aa: CASSPYGTSNEQFF; cdr3_nt: TGTGCCAGCTCACCATACGGGACGTCGAATGAGCAGTTCTTC
clone_size: .; v_call: TRBV5-5; j_call: TRBJ2-5; d_call: .; cdr3_aa: CASSLAGKETQYF; cdr3_nt: TGTGCCAGCAGCTTGGCTGGGAAAGAGACCCAGTACTTC
clone_size: few; v_call: TRBV10-1; j_call: TRBJ2-7; d_call: .; cdr3_aa: CASSDGPYEQYF; cdr3_nt: TGCGCCAGCAGTGATGGGCCCTACGAGCAGTACTTC
clone_size: .; v_call: TRBV25-1; j_call: TRBJ2-2; d_call: TRBD2; cdr3_aa: CASAGTSVRNTGELFF; cdr3_nt: TGTGCCAGCGCCGGGACTAGCGTACGGAACACCGGGGAGCTGTTTTTT
clone_size: few; v_call: TRBV4-1; j_call: TRBJ1-2; d_call: TRBD1; cdr3_aa: CASSQDREQGSGYTF; cdr3_nt: TGCGCCAGCAGCCAAGATCGAGAACAGGGGAGTGGCTACACCTTC
clone_size: .; v_call: TRBV5-1; j_call: TRBJ2-3; d_call: .; cdr3_aa: CASSLPSGGGTDTQYF; cdr3_nt: TGCGCCAGCAGCTTGCCGTCCGGGGGAGGCACAGATACGCAGTATTTT
clone_size: .; v_call: TRBV20-1; j_call: TRBJ2-1; d_call: .; cdr3_aa: CSARPGGYNEQFF; cdr3_nt: TGCAGTGCTAGACCAGGGGGGTACAATGAGCAGTTCTTC
clone_size: few; v_call: TRBV27; j_call: TRBJ1-2; d_call: TRBD1; cdr3_aa: CASSSAGQGYFNYGYTF; cdr3_nt: TGTGCCAGCAGCTCGGCCGGACAGGGGTACTTTAACTATGGCTACACCTTC
clone_size: .; v_call: TRBV3-1; j_call: TRBJ2-1; d_call: .; cdr3_aa: CASSQAHKQGGSYNEQFF; cdr3_nt: TGTGCCAGCAGCCAAGCGCACAAACAGGGCGGCTCCTACAATGAGCAGTTCTTC
clone_size: few; v_call: TRBV9; j_call: TRBJ2-3; d_call: TRBD2; cdr3_aa: CASSFRGGSTDTQYF; cdr3_nt: TGTGCCAGCAGCTTCCGGGGGGGGTCCACAGATACGCAGTATTTT
clone_size: many; v_call: TRBV5-1; j_call: TRBJ1-2; d_call: .; cdr3_aa: CASSRDNPANYGYTF; cdr3_nt: TGCGCCAGCAGTCGGGACAACCCCGCTAACTATGGCTACACCTTC
clone_size: .; v_call: TRBV4-2; j_call: TRBJ1-4; d_call: .; cdr3_aa: CASSPRGREKLFF; cdr3_nt: TGTGCCAGCAGCCCCCGGGGGCGTGAAAAACTGTTTTTT
clone_size: .; v_call: TRBV30; j_call: TRBJ2-1; d_call: .; cdr3_aa: CAWSVRGTDNEQFF; cdr3_nt: TGTGCCTGGAGTGTACGGGGGACCGACAATGAGCAGTTCTTC
clone_size: .; v_call: TRBV28; j_call: TRBJ1-2; d_call: .; cdr3_aa: CASSLLGEAGEMGGYTF; cdr3_nt: TGTGCCAGCAGTTTATTGGGAGAGGCGGGGGAAATGGGTGGCTACACCTTC
clone_size: few; v_call: TRBV10-2; j_call: TRBJ2-7; d_call: .; cdr3_aa: CASSVPLVSLGRGSLYEQYF; cdr3_nt: TGCGCCAGCAGTGTCCCACTAGTGAGTCTAGGAAGGGGATCTCTCTACGAGCAGTACTTC
clone_size: .; v_call: TRBV3-1; j_call: TRBJ2-5; d_call: TRBD1; cdr3_aa: CASSQAPDRVEETQYF; cdr3_nt: TGTGCCAGCAGCCAAGCTCCGGACAGGGTGGAGGAGACCCAGTACTTC
clone_size: .; v_call: TRBV12-3/TRBV12-4; j_call: TRBJ2-7; d_call: .; cdr3_aa: CASSLFRGSLPEPQYF; cdr3_nt: TGTGCCAGCAGTTTATTCAGAGGGTCGCTACCTGAGCCGCAGTACTTC
clone_size: .; v_call: TRBV3-1; j_call: TRBJ1-5; d_call: .; cdr3_aa: CASSQRTALTQHF; cdr3_nt: TGTGCCAGCAGCCAGCGGACGGCCCTGACCCAGCATTTT
clone_size: .; v_call: TRBV7-2; j_call: TRBJ1-5; d_call: .; cdr3_aa: CASSLRQSNQPQHF; cdr3_nt: TGTGCCAGCAGCTTGAGACAGAGCAATCAGCCCCAGCATTTT
clone_size: .; v_call: TRBV30; j_call: TRBJ2-1; d_call: .; cdr3_aa: CAWSDWAAGAGALRSSYNEQFF; cdr3_nt: TGTGCCTGGAGTGATTGGGCCGCGGGGGCGGGGGCTTTAAGGAGCTCCTACAATGAGCAGTTCTTC
clone_size: few; v_call: TRBV5-5; j_call: TRBJ1-3; d_call: TRBD1; cdr3_aa: CASWDDGTGGNTIYF; cdr3_nt: TGTGCCAGCTGGGATGACGGGACAGGCGGAAACACCATATATTTT
clone_size: few; v_call: TRBV7-6; j_call: TRBJ1-5; d_call: .; cdr3_aa: CASSLAGGPGNQPQHF; cdr3_nt: TGTGCCAGCAGCTTAGCTGGTGGTCCGGGCAATCAGCCCCAGCATTTT
clone_size: .; v_call: TRBV27; j_call: TRBJ2-2; d_call: .; cdr3_aa: CASSFLTLFANTGELFF; cdr3_nt: TGTGCCAGCAGTTTCCTGACATTGTTCGCGAACACCGGGGAGCTGTTTTTT
clone_size: few; v_call: TRBV2; j_call: TRBJ2-7; d_call: .; cdr3_aa: CASSVGRDYEQYF; cdr3_nt: TGTGCCAGCAGTGTCGGCAGGGACTACGAGCAGTACTTC
clone_size: few; v_call: TRBV14; j_call: TRBJ2-1; d_call: .; cdr3_aa: CASSQSRDSRGDEQFF; cdr3_nt: TGTGCCAGCAGCCAATCGCGGGACTCGCGTGGGGATGAGCAGTTCTTC
clone_size: many; v_call: TRBV5-1; j_call: TRBJ1-6; d_call: .; cdr3_aa: CASSPGTEDSPLHF; cdr3_nt: TGCGCCAGCAGCCCCGGGACGGAGGATTCACCCCTCCACTTT
clone_size: .; v_call: TRBV5-1; j_call: TRBJ2-3; d_call: .; cdr3_aa: CASSIPSTDTQYF; cdr3_nt: TGCGCCAGCAGCATCCCTAGCACAGATACGCAGTATTTT
clone_size: .; v_call: TRBV4-1; j_call: TRBJ2-5; d_call: TRBD2; cdr3_aa: CASSQIAGVETQYF; cdr3_nt: TGCGCCAGCAGCCAGATAGCGGGGGTAGAGACCCAGTACTTC
clone_size: few; v_call: TRBV6-5; j_call: TRBJ2-3; d_call: TRBD2; cdr3_aa: CASSYSSGGEESDTQYF; cdr3_nt: TGTGCCAGCAGTTACTCTAGCGGGGGCGAGGAATCAGATACGCAGTATTTT
clone_size: few; v_call: TRBV9; j_call: TRBJ1-1; d_call: TRBD1; cdr3_aa: CASSVGTGSQHTEAFF; cdr3_nt: TGTGCCAGCAGCGTAGGGACAGGCAGTCAGCACACTGAAGCTTTCTTT
clone_size: .; v_call: TRBV6-1; j_call: TRBJ2-3; d_call: TRBD1; cdr3_aa: CASSAQRQGAKDTQYF; cdr3_nt: TGTGCCAGCAGTGCCCAGAGACAGGGTGCCAAAGATACGCAGTATTTT
clone_size: few; v_call: TRBV7-8; j_call: TRBJ1-1; d_call: .; cdr3_aa: CASTLGRGAEAFF; cdr3_nt: TGTGCCAGCACCCTCGGACGAGGGGCTGAAGCTTTCTTT
clone_size: .; v_call: TRBV12-3/TRBV12-4; j_call: TRBJ2-1; d_call: TRBD2; cdr3_aa: CASSSRGGSGGNEQFF; cdr3_nt: TGTGCCAGCAGTTCCAGGGGGGGTAGCGGGGGTAATGAGCAGTTCTTC
clone_size: few; v_call: TRBV14; j_call: TRBJ2-7; d_call: .; cdr3_aa: CASSQFGRTYEQYF; cdr3_nt: TGTGCCAGCAGCCAATTCGGCAGGACCTACGAGCAGTACTTC
clone_size: few; v_call: TRBV2; j_call: TRBJ2-3; d_call: TRBD1; cdr3_aa: CASSRQGLNTDTQYF; cdr3_nt: TGTGCCAGCAGCAGACAGGGCCTTAACACAGATACGCAGTATTTT
clone_size: .; v_call: TRBV2; j_call: TRBJ2-7; d_call: .; cdr3_aa: CASRPREASYEQYF; cdr3_nt: TGTGCCAGCAGACCCAGGGAGGCCTCCTACGAGCAGTACTTC
clone_size: few; v_call: TRBV20-1; j_call: TRBJ1-5; d_call: .; cdr3_aa: CSARDRNYQPQHF; cdr3_nt: TGCAGTGCTAGAGATCGGAACTATCAGCCCCAGCATTTT
clone_size: few; v_call: TRBV18; j_call: TRBJ2-5; d_call: .; cdr3_aa: CASSPLTGQETQYF; cdr3_nt: TGTGCCAGCTCACCACTGACAGGACAAGAGACCCAGTACTTC
clone_size: few; v_call: TRBV6-1; j_call: TRBJ1-1; d_call: .; cdr3_aa: CASSVIGYTEAFF; cdr3_nt: TGTGCCAGCAGTGTGATCGGTTACACTGAAGCTTTCTTT
clone_size: many; v_call: TRBV5-1; j_call: TRBJ1-1; d_call: .; cdr3_aa: CASSLAKWENTEAFF; cdr3_nt: TGCGCCAGCAGCTTGGCCAAGTGGGAGAACACTGAAGCTTTCTTT